This is a list of T cell receptor beta chains from one sample in a study of blood T cell repertoires in COVID-19. Generated by immunoSEQ multiplex PCR, the TCRdb table keeps only in-frame clones and is missing some. The table includes some 110,000 clones, around 86% detected once. Input material: peripheral blood. The source of these receptors is a man aged 40-55 years with acute or convalescent COVID-19. Each CDR3 is given without its conserved first and last residue. Fields, in order: V gene, J gene, CDR3 protein.

V gene: TRBV5-5; J gene: TRBJ2-6; CDR3 protein: ASSLRTGAISGANVLT
V gene: TRBV5-1; J gene: TRBJ1-1; CDR3 protein: ASTPMAGTENTEAF
V gene: TRBV2; J gene: TRBJ1-2; CDR3 protein: ASSTGGWNGYT
V gene: TRBV7-8; J gene: TRBJ1-1; CDR3 protein: ASSFRELNTEAF
V gene: TRBV5-4; J gene: TRBJ1-2; CDR3 protein: ASSWGTGANYGYT
V gene: TRBV6-6; J gene: TRBJ1-1; CDR3 protein: ASRYSPVNTEAF
V gene: TRBV27; J gene: TRBJ1-5; CDR3 protein: ASSLETGTQPQH
V gene: TRBV4-3; J gene: TRBJ2-2; CDR3 protein: ASSQEAGANTGELF
V gene: TRBV19; J gene: TRBJ1-2; CDR3 protein: ASTGVNGYT
V gene: TRBV7-3; J gene: TRBJ1-1; CDR3 protein: ASSPQNRGNTEAF
V gene: TRBV7-6; J gene: TRBJ1-2; CDR3 protein: ASSPEETGAGGYT
V gene: TRBV2; J gene: TRBJ2-1; CDR3 protein: ASSVGGSAVNEQF
V gene: TRBV11-2; J gene: TRBJ2-1; CDR3 protein: ASSFTGRGF
V gene: TRBV19; J gene: TRBJ2-7; CDR3 protein: ASSIATGTSYEQY
V gene: TRBV19; J gene: TRBJ1-5; CDR3 protein: ASSPDTDQPQH
V gene: TRBV6-1; J gene: TRBJ1-2; CDR3 protein: ASSETRGRYGYT
V gene: TRBV5-6; J gene: TRBJ1-5; CDR3 protein: ASSLAGYGNQPQH
V gene: TRBV5-1; J gene: TRBJ2-3; CDR3 protein: ASRPPSGSLLTDTQY
V gene: TRBV5-5; J gene: TRBJ2-3; CDR3 protein: ASSLGLRTGATATQY
V gene: TRBV29-1; J gene: TRBJ2-5; CDR3 protein: SAGQLQETQY
V gene: TRBV30; J gene: TRBJ1-1; CDR3 protein: AWSRGGFAEAF